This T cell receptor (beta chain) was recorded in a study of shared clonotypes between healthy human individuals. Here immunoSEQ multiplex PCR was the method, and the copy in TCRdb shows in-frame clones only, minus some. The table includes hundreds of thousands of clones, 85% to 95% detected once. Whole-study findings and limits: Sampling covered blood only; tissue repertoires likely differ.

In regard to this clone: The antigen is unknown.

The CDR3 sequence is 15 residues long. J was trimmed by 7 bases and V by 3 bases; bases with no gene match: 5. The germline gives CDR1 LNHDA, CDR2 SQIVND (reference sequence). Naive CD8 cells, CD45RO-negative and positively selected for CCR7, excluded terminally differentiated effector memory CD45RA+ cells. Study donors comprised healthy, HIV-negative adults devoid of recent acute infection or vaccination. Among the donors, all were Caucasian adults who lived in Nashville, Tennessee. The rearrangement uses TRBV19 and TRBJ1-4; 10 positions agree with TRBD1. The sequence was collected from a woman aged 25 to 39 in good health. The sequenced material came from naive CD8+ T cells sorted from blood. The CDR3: CASSIGTGVFEKLFF. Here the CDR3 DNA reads TGTGCCAGTAGTATTGGGACAGGGGTTTTTGAAAAACTGTTTTTT.